This T cell receptor beta chain was identified during a study of B cell selection in AIRE deficiency. Study-wide findings and caveats: AIRE-deficient Tconv and Treg repertoires matched healthy donors in TCRBV, CDR3 length, diversity. TCRbeta-only data showed 36.6% of shared healthy Treg sequences in healthy Tconv.

Concerning this clone: Its target is unknown.

Germline CDR1 is KGHSH and CDR2 is LQKENI. Trimming took off 6 bases at V and 3 bases at J, with 15 bases between the two ends. The CDR3 consists of 14 residues. CD4+CD127+ cells were sorted as the conventional CD4 T cells. Methods used by the authors: Pooled conventional T cells gave 100,000 to 120,000 patient and around 130,000 donor TCRbeta sequences. TCRdb keeps only in-frame clones here, not all; method: immunoSEQ multiplex PCR. That table supplies the V and J calls and clone size; D and trimming were determined from the DNA. The sample includes fewer than 30,000 clones, approximately 97% of them seen just once.

What was sequenced was conventional CD4+ T cells sorted from PBMCs. This rearrangement joins TRBV18 to TRBJ2-7, with TRBD1 as a possible D gene (5 bases). The source is a human donor with AIRE deficiency. The CDR3 DNA reads as TGTGCCAGCTCCCTCCCAGGGTTGGTCTACGAGCAGTACTTC. The encoded protein is CASSLPGLVYEQYF.